This is a list of T cell receptor beta chains from one sample in a study of OX40 agonist ivuxolimab in advanced cancers. Measured with immunoSEQ multiplex PCR; TCRdb has only the in-frame clones, and not every one. The sample has about 94,000 clones, approximately 91% seen once. The specimen was CD4+ or CD8+ T cells sorted from blood, collected in a trial of the OX40 agonist ivuxolimab. These receptors were obtained from an adult with an advanced solid tumor such as melanoma, head and neck, liver or kidney cancer. Both conserved end residues are part of each CDR3. The D gene is left open where the match is weak. Not all rows give a size; the values are once, few, many and, for expanded clones, a class.

cdr3_nt: TGTGCCAGTAGTAGCGCGCTGTACTTC; cdr3_aa: CASSSALYF; j_call: TRBJ2-4; d_call: -; clone_size: -; v_call: TRBV19
cdr3_nt: TGTGCCAGCAGCTTAGCTCAGCGTGAGACCACTGAAGCTTTCTTT; cdr3_aa: CASSLAQRETTEAFF; j_call: TRBJ1-1; d_call: -; clone_size: -; v_call: TRBV7-8
cdr3_nt: TGTGCCAGCAGCTTACGCGGGTTGGAGGATGAGCAGTTCTTC; cdr3_aa: CASSLRGLEDEQFF; j_call: TRBJ2-1; d_call: -; clone_size: -; v_call: TRBV7-2
cdr3_nt: TGTGCCAGCTCACCATCAAAGGGCACAGATACGCAGTATTTT; cdr3_aa: CASSPSKGTDTQYF; j_call: TRBJ2-3; d_call: -; clone_size: -; v_call: TRBV18
cdr3_nt: TGTGCCAGCAGTTCCAGCGCGACAGGCCCGAACACCGGGGAGCTGTTTTTT; cdr3_aa: CASSSSATGPNTGELFF; j_call: TRBJ2-2; d_call: -; clone_size: -; v_call: TRBV7-9
cdr3_nt: TGCGCCAGCAGCTCTGGTCTGGAACAGAAGGGTGAAAAACTGTTTTTT; cdr3_aa: CASSSGLEQKGEKLFF; j_call: TRBJ1-4; d_call: -; clone_size: -; v_call: TRBV5-1
cdr3_nt: TGTGCCAGCTCACTGGAACGGGAGAAGTTTTTT; cdr3_aa: CASSLEREKFF; j_call: TRBJ1-4; d_call: -; clone_size: -; v_call: TRBV18
cdr3_nt: TGTGCCTCCAGACTATCCTTTAGCACAGATACGCAGTATTTT; cdr3_aa: CASRLSFSTDTQYF; j_call: TRBJ2-3; d_call: -; clone_size: once; v_call: TRBV11-2
cdr3_nt: TGTGCCAGCAGCTTTGGGCCAGCCCGAGAGCGATCTGGAAACACCATATATTTT; cdr3_aa: CASSFGPARERSGNTIYF; j_call: TRBJ1-3; d_call: -; clone_size: -; v_call: TRBV5-7
cdr3_nt: TGTGCCAGCAGCTTGGTGATAGCGGATAACACCGGGGAGCTGTTTTTT; cdr3_aa: CASSLVIADNTGELFF; j_call: TRBJ2-2; d_call: -; clone_size: few; v_call: TRBV7-6
cdr3_nt: TGTGCCAGCAGTGACAATCCCGGGTCCTACAATGAGCAGTTCTTC; cdr3_aa: CASSDNPGSYNEQFF; j_call: TRBJ2-1; d_call: -; clone_size: -; v_call: TRBV25-1
cdr3_nt: TGTGCCAGCAGCCTTTCCCGGGGGGGGTATGGCTACACCTTC; cdr3_aa: CASSLSRGGYGYTF; j_call: TRBJ1-2; d_call: -; clone_size: -; v_call: TRBV27
cdr3_nt: TGTGCCAGTAGCTCCTCGACAGGAATGAATGAAAAACTGTTTTTT; cdr3_aa: CASSSSTGMNEKLFF; j_call: TRBJ1-4; d_call: -; clone_size: -; v_call: TRBV19
cdr3_nt: TGTGCCAGCAGCATAAGCGACAGGGGAAACACCATATATTTT; cdr3_aa: CASSISDRGNTIYF; j_call: TRBJ1-3; d_call: -; clone_size: -; v_call: TRBV7-8
cdr3_nt: TGTGCCAGCATCTTAACCGTCGACAGGGACTATGGCTACACCTTC; cdr3_aa: CASILTVDRDYGYTF; j_call: TRBJ1-2; d_call: -; clone_size: once; v_call: TRBV21-1
cdr3_nt: TGTGCCTGCATCCTCGGGGGGCTCGCCAATGAGCAGTTCTTC; cdr3_aa: CACILGGLANEQFF; j_call: TRBJ2-1; d_call: -; clone_size: -; v_call: TRBV30
cdr3_nt: TGTGCCAGCAGCTGGGGACCTGGACAGGGAGCAGATACGCAGTATTTT; cdr3_aa: CASSWGPGQGADTQYF; j_call: TRBJ2-3; d_call: TRBD1; clone_size: -; v_call: TRBV13
cdr3_nt: TGCGCCAGCAGCCCGGACTCCAGGGCCACTGAAGCTTTCTTT; cdr3_aa: CASSPDSRATEAFF; j_call: TRBJ1-1; d_call: -; clone_size: -; v_call: TRBV5-1
cdr3_nt: TGTGCCAGCAGTGACAGCGGCGATACGCAGTATTTT; cdr3_aa: CASSDSGDTQYF; j_call: TRBJ2-3; d_call: -; clone_size: -; v_call: TRBV2
cdr3_nt: TGTGCCAGCAGCTTGTTCGGGGGCAATAATGAAAAACTGTTTTTT; cdr3_aa: CASSLFGGNNEKLFF; j_call: TRBJ1-4; d_call: -; clone_size: -; v_call: TRBV5-4
cdr3_nt: TGTGCCAGCAGCTTTGCCAGTCCTGGGGCCAACGTCCTGACTTTC; cdr3_aa: CASSFASPGANVLTF; j_call: TRBJ2-6; d_call: -; clone_size: -; v_call: TRBV9
cdr3_nt: TGTGCCAGCAGCGTAGGGGAAAATTCACCCCTCCACTTT; cdr3_aa: CASSVGENSPLHF; j_call: TRBJ1-6; d_call: -; clone_size: -; v_call: TRBV7-2
cdr3_nt: TGTGCCATCAGAGGGACAGGGACTGATTCACCCCTCCACTTT; cdr3_aa: CAIRGTGTDSPLHF; j_call: TRBJ1-6; d_call: TRBD1; clone_size: -; v_call: TRBV10-3
cdr3_nt: TGCGCCAGCAGCCAAGATGGTGACCCTAACTATGGCTACACCTTC; cdr3_aa: CASSQDGDPNYGYTF; j_call: TRBJ1-2; d_call: -; clone_size: -; v_call: TRBV4-1
cdr3_nt: TGTGCCAGCAGCTTAGGACAGGGTTATAGCGATGAGCAGTTCTTC; cdr3_aa: CASSLGQGYSDEQFF; j_call: TRBJ2-1; d_call: TRBD1; clone_size: -; v_call: TRBV7-8
cdr3_nt: TGTGCCAGCAGCCCGGGACAGGGGCTACCCCTCCACTTT; cdr3_aa: CASSPGQGLPLHF; j_call: TRBJ1-6; d_call: TRBD1; clone_size: -; v_call: TRBV6-6
cdr3_nt: TGTGCCAGCAGCCGGGACAGACAAATTCAAGATGGCTACACCTTC; cdr3_aa: CASSRDRQIQDGYTF; j_call: TRBJ1-2; d_call: TRBD1; clone_size: -; v_call: TRBV7-9
cdr3_nt: TGTGCCAGCAGCCGACGGACAGGGACATACTCTGGCTACACCTTC; cdr3_aa: CASSRRTGTYSGYTF; j_call: TRBJ1-2; d_call: TRBD1; clone_size: -; v_call: TRBV7-2
cdr3_nt: TGTGCCAGTAGTACCTCCCGGACAGGGAACGCCTTGACGGGTGGCTACACCTTC; cdr3_aa: CASSTSRTGNALTGGYTF; j_call: TRBJ1-2; d_call: TRBD1; clone_size: -; v_call: TRBV19
cdr3_nt: TGTGCCAGCAAGGGCAGGGAAAATTCACCCCTCCACTTT; cdr3_aa: CASKGRENSPLHF; j_call: TRBJ1-6; d_call: -; clone_size: -; v_call: TRBV27
cdr3_nt: TGTGCCAGCAGTGGGAAGGGAAAGGGATCACCCCTCCACTTT; cdr3_aa: CASSGKGKGSPLHF; j_call: TRBJ1-6; d_call: -; clone_size: few; v_call: TRBV2
cdr3_nt: TGTGCCAGCAGCGTAGCTCCATCGCTCGGGGGCCTGACCGGGGAGCTGTTTTTT; cdr3_aa: CASSVAPSLGGLTGELFF; j_call: TRBJ2-2; d_call: -; clone_size: -; v_call: TRBV9
cdr3_nt: TGTGCCACCAGCATAGGGGGGGCCCGGACAGGGTGGCATCAGCCCCAGCATTTT; cdr3_aa: CATSIGGARTGWHQPQHF; j_call: TRBJ1-5; d_call: TRBD1; clone_size: -; v_call: TRBV15
cdr3_nt: TGCGCCAGCAGCGAGGGACAGGGCTGGGACGCGGCCTACGAGCAGTACTTC; cdr3_aa: CASSEGQGWDAAYEQYF; j_call: TRBJ2-7; d_call: TRBD1; clone_size: -; v_call: TRBV5-1
cdr3_nt: TGTGCCTGGAGCCCACAGGGGAGTAGGGGCTACACCTTC; cdr3_aa: CAWSPQGSRGYTF; j_call: TRBJ1-2; d_call: TRBD1; clone_size: -; v_call: TRBV30
cdr3_nt: TGTGCCAGCAGTTACTCCCCGGACTATGGCTACACCTTC; cdr3_aa: CASSYSPDYGYTF; j_call: TRBJ1-2; d_call: -; clone_size: -; v_call: TRBV6-5
cdr3_nt: TGTGCCAGCAGCTTAGGTGGGACAGAGAACACTGAAGCTTTCTTT; cdr3_aa: CASSLGGTENTEAFF; j_call: TRBJ1-1; d_call: TRBD1; clone_size: -; v_call: TRBV11-3
cdr3_nt: TGCAGCGCTCCTAGCGGGGGGGCCACTAACAATGAGCAGTTCTTC; cdr3_aa: CSAPSGGATNNEQFF; j_call: TRBJ2-1; d_call: TRBD2; clone_size: -; v_call: TRBV29-1
cdr3_nt: TGTGCCAGCACGAGGGTCACAGGGGCAACTAATGAAAAACTGTTTTTT; cdr3_aa: CASTRVTGATNEKLFF; j_call: TRBJ1-4; d_call: TRBD1; clone_size: -; v_call: TRBV2
cdr3_nt: TGCGCCAGCAGCCAAGGACAGGGACTCTACGAGCAGTACTTC; cdr3_aa: CASSQGQGLYEQYF; j_call: TRBJ2-7; d_call: -; clone_size: -; v_call: TRBV4-3
cdr3_nt: TGCGCCAGCAGCGGGACTAACACAGATACGCAGTATTTT; cdr3_aa: CASSGTNTDTQYF; j_call: TRBJ2-3; d_call: TRBD2; clone_size: -; v_call: TRBV5-1
cdr3_nt: TGTGCCAGCAGCTCCGGGACAGAGCCCTACGAGCAGTACTTC; cdr3_aa: CASSSGTEPYEQYF; j_call: TRBJ2-7; d_call: TRBD1; clone_size: -; v_call: TRBV5-4
cdr3_nt: TGTGCCAGCAGCTTAGAGGTAGCCACCGGTGAGCAGTTCTTC; cdr3_aa: CASSLEVATGEQFF; j_call: TRBJ2-1; d_call: -; clone_size: -; v_call: TRBV7-2
cdr3_nt: TGCGCCAGCAGGCAAGCCGGGACAGGGTCGGCTGAGCAGTTCTTC; cdr3_aa: CASRQAGTGSAEQFF; j_call: TRBJ2-1; d_call: TRBD1; clone_size: -; v_call: TRBV5-1
cdr3_nt: TGTGCCAGCAGTGGGACAGGGTTCTACGAGCAGTACTTC; cdr3_aa: CASSGTGFYEQYF; j_call: TRBJ2-7; d_call: TRBD1; clone_size: -; v_call: TRBV2
cdr3_nt: TGTGCCAGCAGCTTACAGGGTGTTAATTCACCCCTCCACTTT; cdr3_aa: CASSLQGVNSPLHF; j_call: TRBJ1-6; d_call: -; clone_size: -; v_call: TRBV11-1
cdr3_nt: TGTGCCAGCTCACCTGGAATGAACACTGAAGCTTTCTTT; cdr3_aa: CASSPGMNTEAFF; j_call: TRBJ1-1; d_call: -; clone_size: -; v_call: TRBV18
cdr3_nt: TGTGCCACCAGCAAGACAGGGACTGGGGCCAACGTCCTGACTTTC; cdr3_aa: CATSKTGTGANVLTF; j_call: TRBJ2-6; d_call: TRBD1; clone_size: -; v_call: TRBV15
cdr3_nt: TGTGCCAGCAGCCCGACCAGCATAGCGGATCAAGAGACCCAGTACTTC; cdr3_aa: CASSPTSIADQETQYF; j_call: TRBJ2-5; d_call: -; clone_size: -; v_call: TRBV9
cdr3_nt: TGTGCCAGCAGCTCCCGAGGTGGGGGGGCGGGATACGAGCAGTACTTC; cdr3_aa: CASSSRGGGAGYEQYF; j_call: TRBJ2-7; d_call: -; clone_size: once; v_call: TRBV7-9
cdr3_nt: TGTGCCAGCATACACGGAGGGAATCTACCCCGTAAGTCTAACTATGGCTACACCTTC; cdr3_aa: CASIHGGNLPRKSNYGYTF; j_call: TRBJ1-2; d_call: -; clone_size: once; v_call: TRBV2
cdr3_nt: TGTGCCAGCAGCCAAGGTACTAGCGGGGGGTACTACGAGCAGTACTTC; cdr3_aa: CASSQGTSGGYYEQYF; j_call: TRBJ2-7; d_call: TRBD2; clone_size: -; v_call: TRBV4-2
cdr3_nt: TGTGCCAGCAGCCCCGGACAGGGGTTCACTGAAGCTTTCTTT; cdr3_aa: CASSPGQGFTEAFF; j_call: TRBJ1-1; d_call: TRBD1; clone_size: once; v_call: TRBV6-1